The clone carrying this T cell receptor (beta chain) was counted once. Method: immunoSEQ multiplex PCR; TCRdb's copy keeps in-frame clones and lacks some. The repertoire holds just under 20,000 clones, with 76% as singletons. Time point denoted: cycle 4 day 1 (C4D1), after five to seven weeks of nivolumab. Relapse after autologous stem cell transplantation occurred in every patient, and brentuximab vedotin exposure varied. The data are from a study of PD-1 blockade in classical Hodgkin lymphoma. The CDR3 extends over 12 amino acids. Trimming took 3 bases from V and 0 from J, leaving 3 bases between them. Per germline, CDR1 MDHEN and CDR2 SYDVKM.

Sequencing was performed on peripheral blood mononuclear cells (PBMCs), taken before the fourth cycle of nivolumab. The sequence derives from a human donor with classical Hodgkin lymphoma. The chain combines TRBV28 with TRBJ2-7; no definite D call. The CDR3 sequence is CASSFRSYEQYF. CDR3 coding DNA: TGTGCCAGCAGTTTCCGCTCCTACGAGCAGTACTTC.